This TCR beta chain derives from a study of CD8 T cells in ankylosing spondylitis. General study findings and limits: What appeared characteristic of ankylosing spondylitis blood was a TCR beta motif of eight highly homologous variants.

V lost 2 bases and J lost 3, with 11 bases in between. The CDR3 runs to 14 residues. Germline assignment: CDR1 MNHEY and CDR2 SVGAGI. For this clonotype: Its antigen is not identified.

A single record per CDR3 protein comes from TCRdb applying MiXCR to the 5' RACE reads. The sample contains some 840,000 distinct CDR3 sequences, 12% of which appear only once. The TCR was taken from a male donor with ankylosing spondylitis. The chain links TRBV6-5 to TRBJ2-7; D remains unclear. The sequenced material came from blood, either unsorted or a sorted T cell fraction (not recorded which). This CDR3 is CASSYTVTYYEQYF. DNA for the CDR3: TGTGCCAGCAGTTACACGGTCACATACTACGAGCAGTACTTC.